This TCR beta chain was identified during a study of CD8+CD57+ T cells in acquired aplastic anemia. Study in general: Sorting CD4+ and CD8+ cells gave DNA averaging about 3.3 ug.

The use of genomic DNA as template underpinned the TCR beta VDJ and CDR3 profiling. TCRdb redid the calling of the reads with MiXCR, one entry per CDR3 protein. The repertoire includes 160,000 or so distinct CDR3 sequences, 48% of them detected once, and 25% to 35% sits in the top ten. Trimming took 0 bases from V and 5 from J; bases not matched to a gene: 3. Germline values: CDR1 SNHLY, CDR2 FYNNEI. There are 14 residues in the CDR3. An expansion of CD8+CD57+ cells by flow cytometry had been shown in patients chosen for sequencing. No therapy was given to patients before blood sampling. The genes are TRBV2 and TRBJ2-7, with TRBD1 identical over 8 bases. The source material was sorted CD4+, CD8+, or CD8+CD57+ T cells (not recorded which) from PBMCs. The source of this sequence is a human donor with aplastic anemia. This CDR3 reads CASSEATQGDEQYF. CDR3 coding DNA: TGTGCCAGCAGTGAAGCTACACAGGGGGACGAGCAGTACTTC.